Ten or more counts support the clone carrying this TCR beta chain. Germline loops: CDR1 SQVTM, CDR2 ANQGSEA. Trimming cost V 8 bases and J 1 base, with 11 bases left between them. The CDR3 extends over 12 amino acids. CDR3-region Arm-PCR and iRepertoire HTBI primers produced the TCR beta libraries. TCRdb ran MiXCR on the multiplex PCR reads and lists one entry per CDR3 protein. Of approximately 300,000 distinct CDR3 sequences listed, approximately 20% are singletons. The data were taken from a study of regulatory T cells in long-lasting Graves disease. At the level of the study: The antithyroid drugs taken by newly diagnosed Graves' patients had been used for under 3 months.

Time point defined: newly diagnosed GD, antithyroid drugs for less than 3 months. PBMC-extracted RNA yielded the TCR library. This chain connects TRBV29-1 to TRBJ2-5; D remains ambiguous. This TCR came from a female donor with Graves disease. The sample was peripheral blood mononuclear cells (PBMCs), taken at new diagnosis, from a patient treated with antithyroid drugs. CDR3 protein: CSYLPGQETQYF. CDR3 DNA: TGCAGCTACCTGCCGGGCCAAGAGACCCAGTACTTC.